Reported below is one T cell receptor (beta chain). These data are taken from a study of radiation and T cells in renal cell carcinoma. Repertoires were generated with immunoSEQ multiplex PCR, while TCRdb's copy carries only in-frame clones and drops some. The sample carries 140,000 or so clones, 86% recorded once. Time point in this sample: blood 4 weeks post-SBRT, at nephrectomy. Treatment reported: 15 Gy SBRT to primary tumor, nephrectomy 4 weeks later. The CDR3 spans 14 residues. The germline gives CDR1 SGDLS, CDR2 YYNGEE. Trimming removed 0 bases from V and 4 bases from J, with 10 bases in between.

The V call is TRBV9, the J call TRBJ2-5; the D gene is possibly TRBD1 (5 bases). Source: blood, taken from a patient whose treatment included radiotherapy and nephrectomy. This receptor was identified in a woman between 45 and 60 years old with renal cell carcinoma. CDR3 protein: CASSVATRGETQYF. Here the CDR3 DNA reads TGTGCCAGCAGCGTAGCTACAAGGGGAGAGACCCAGTACTTC.